Listed here is a single T cell receptor beta chain. This sample was taken from a study of cytomegalovirus exposure and HLA in healthy donors. TCRdb keeps only in-frame clones here, not all; method: immunoSEQ multiplex PCR. The sample shows about 270,000 clones, approximately 86% of them seen only once. Sequenced input: PBMCs. The sequence was obtained from a woman younger than 30 in good health and CMV-seronegative.

CDR3 bases: TGTGCCAGCAGCTTACCGGGGGGACTCGTCGAGCAGTACTTC. Translated: CASSLPGGLVEQYF. This chain uses TRBV5-4 with TRBJ2-7, with 7 bases identical to TRBD2. J was trimmed by 6 bases and V by 2 bases; bases with no gene match: 8. CDR1 SGHNT and CDR2 YYREEE come from the germline V gene (reference sequence). The CDR3 sequence is 14 residues long.